The text below deals with one T cell receptor (beta chain). The sample is drawn from a study of blood T cell repertoires in COVID-19. As for the study in general: PBMCs, B-cell-depleted T cells, or T cells provided the cDNA or gDNA that made up the material.

V gave up 8 bases and J gave up 2 bases; unmatched junction bases: 9. CDR1 and CDR2 (germline): SGHVS, FQNEAQ. The CDR3 spans 14 residues. In the authors' methods: Estimation of nucleated cell counts relied on the amplification of reference gene primers. Method: immunoSEQ multiplex PCR; TCRdb's copy keeps in-frame clones and lacks some. For V, J and clone size, that table is used; D and trimming come from the DNA. The sample shows about 150,000 clones, around 73% of them seen only once. This receptor was identified in a man aged 60 to 75 who had recovered from COVID-19. Sequenced input: peripheral blood. V gene TRBV7-8 combines with J gene TRBJ2-7, with TRBD1 matching 7 bases. Written as DNA, the CDR3 is TGTGCCAGCCGAAAAGGACAGGCCGCCTACGAGCAGTACTTC. It translates to CASRKGQAAYEQYF.